This entry lists 4 T cell receptor beta chains sequenced from one sample in a study of identical twins' blood T cells. TCRdb redid the calling of the 5' RACE reads with MiXCR, one entry per CDR3 protein. The top ten clones hold 5.5% to 6.5% of a sample with fewer than 450,000 distinct CDR3 sequences, roughly 30% of them seen once. Source material: PBMCs. The source of these receptors is a woman between 18 and 55 years old in good health.

This clonotype has at least ten counts. The chain carries TRBV19 and TRBJ1-1; no definite D call. V lost 3 bases and J lost 8, with 10 bases in between. The CDR3 runs 12 residues. Germline V gene lookup returns CDR1 LNHDA and CDR2 SQIVND (reference sequence). The CDR3 spells CASSIRWGEAFF. The CDR3 nucleotides read TGTGCCAGTAGTATTCGGTGGGGAGAAGCTTTCTTT.

The chain recombines TRBV18 with TRBJ2-7, with TRBD1 as a possible D gene (5 bases). The CDR3 sequence is 17 residues long. Trimming cost V 4 bases and J 0 bases, with 19 bases left between them. CDR1 KGHSH and CDR2 LQKENI come from the germline V gene. CDR3 protein: CASSQGPAGSSSYEQYF. The CDR3 nucleotides read TGTGCCAGCTCACAGGGGCCGGCAGGGTCGAGCTCCTACGAGCAGTACTTC.

About this clonotype: A much larger clone differs by one base, so this may be a read error. The rearrangement uses TRBV6-2 or TRBV6-3 and TRBJ2-2; 10 bases fit TRBD2. This CDR3 is built from 18 residues. The germline CDR1 and CDR2 sequences are MNHEY and SVGEGT. The CDR3 DNA reads TGTGCTAGCAAACTTTCACTAGCGGGAATTTTGCAAACCGGGGGGCTGTTTTTT. Translation: CASKLSLAGILQTGGLFF.

This clonotype was recorded a few times. V and J are TRBV25-1 and TRBJ1-4, with D perhaps matching TRBD1 (5 bases). The CDR3 has 12 residues. The germline gives CDR1 MGHDK, CDR2 SYGVNS. Trimming removed 9 bases at V and 5 bases at J, with 10 bases between. The chain's CDR3 is CARQWGNEKLFF. CDR3 DNA sequence: TGTGCCAGACAGTGGGGGAATGAAAAACTGTTTTTT.